A selection of T cell receptor beta chains follows, all from one sample in a study of monozygotic twins with inflammatory bowel disease. TCRdb re-called the 5' RACE reads and catalogs CDR3 proteins one per entry, DNA excluded. The sample includes 400,000 to 500,000 distinct CDR3 sequences. The source material was blood. Source of these receptors: a human donor with ulcerative colitis or Crohn's disease, or a healthy co-twin of an affected twin (not recorded which). The CDR3 runs from the conserved cysteine through the conserved F or W. Fields, in order: V gene, CDR3 length, J gene, CDR3 protein.

v_gene: TRBV7-9
len: 16
j_gene: TRBJ1-4
CDR3aa: CASSLFGGPHNEKLFF

v_gene: TRBV4-2
len: 16
j_gene: TRBJ1-5
CDR3aa: CASSRTGLGFNQPQHF

v_gene: TRBV5-1
len: 15
j_gene: TRBJ2-1
CDR3aa: CASSRGLADLNEQFF

v_gene: TRBV13
len: 12
j_gene: TRBJ1-1
CDR3aa: CASSLYRGEAFF

v_gene: TRBV9
len: 16
j_gene: TRBJ2-2
CDR3aa: CASSVATTGLSGELFF

v_gene: TRBV10-3
len: 17
j_gene: TRBJ2-2
CDR3aa: CAISERGKNRDTGELFF

v_gene: TRBV5-8
len: 15
j_gene: TRBJ1-2
CDR3aa: CASSLEDHRDYGYTF

v_gene: TRBV7-3
len: 17
j_gene: TRBJ2-2
CDR3aa: CASSLNVLAGFSGELFF

v_gene: TRBV27
len: 15
j_gene: TRBJ2-3
CDR3aa: CASSLTAGGLDTQYF

v_gene: TRBV20-1
len: 14
j_gene: TRBJ1-4
CDR3aa: CSARPWQGPEKLFF

v_gene: TRBV4-2
len: 16
j_gene: TRBJ2-2
CDR3aa: CASSQIDGGETGELFF

v_gene: TRBV12-3/TRBV12-4
len: 14
j_gene: TRBJ1-1
CDR3aa: CASSVTGIGTEAFF

v_gene: TRBV7-9
len: 14
j_gene: TRBJ2-7
CDR3aa: CASSFRDSLYEQYF

v_gene: TRBV6-2/TRBV6-3
len: 15
j_gene: TRBJ2-5
CDR3aa: CATSAGLLAVETQYF

v_gene: TRBV7-8
len: 18
j_gene: TRBJ2-2
CDR3aa: CASSFSGFGQGNTGELFF

v_gene: TRBV29-1
len: 16
j_gene: TRBJ2-7
CDR3aa: CSVEDQTSGRTYEQYF

v_gene: TRBV5-1
len: 14
j_gene: TRBJ1-2
CDR3aa: CASSLSRQGGGYTF

v_gene: TRBV12-3/TRBV12-4
len: 15
j_gene: TRBJ1-1
CDR3aa: CASRQTGGGNTEAFF

v_gene: TRBV5-1
len: 14
j_gene: TRBJ2-7
CDR3aa: CASSLQGDSSEQYF

v_gene: TRBV12-3/TRBV12-4
len: 13
j_gene: TRBJ2-7
CDR3aa: CASSGTSGYEQYF

v_gene: TRBV7-6
len: 13
j_gene: TRBJ2-1
CDR3aa: CASRDSTYNEQFF

v_gene: TRBV14
len: 12
j_gene: TRBJ1-2
CDR3aa: CASSPDWEGYTF

v_gene: TRBV4-2
len: 14
j_gene: TRBJ2-5
CDR3aa: CASSPGRFQETQYF

v_gene: TRBV12-3/TRBV12-4
len: 11
j_gene: TRBJ2-1
CDR3aa: CASSLAGVAFF

v_gene: TRBV20-1
len: 11
j_gene: TRBJ2-1
CDR3aa: CSVSPGNEQFF

v_gene: TRBV7-8
len: 16
j_gene: TRBJ2-5
CDR3aa: CASSLSRLFLGETQYF